These 7 T cell receptor beta chains were all obtained from the same sample, sequenced in a study of T cells after yellow fever vaccination. TCRdb re-derived calls from the 5' RACE reads in MiXCR, one entry per CDR3 protein. The sample has 400,000 or so distinct CDR3 sequences, approximately 19% seen once. The sample consisted of PBMCs, taken before the yellow fever booster vaccination. The receptor source for this set is a man between 18 and 35 years old who received the YFV17D yellow fever vaccine.

Only one count was recorded for this clonotype. The chain combines TRBV2 with TRBJ1-1; D uncertain. The CDR3 sequence is 13 residues long. Germline V lookup: CDR1 SNHLY, CDR2 FYNNEI. Trimming took off 3 bases at V and 8 bases at J, with 13 bases between the two ends. CDR3 sequence (DNA): TGTGCCAGCAGTGACTCCCTTGGCAGGGAAGCTTTCTTT. Its protein is CASSDSLGREAFF.

This clonotype has just a few counts. The V and J genes are TRBV18 and TRBJ1-3, with 9 bases lining up with TRBD1. Looked up from germline, CDR1 is KGHSH and CDR2 is LQKENI. The CDR3 runs 14 residues. The junction had 6 bases not matched to a gene; V was cut back by 6 bases and J by 6 bases. CDR3 nucleotide sequence: TGTGCCAGCTCTCAGGACAGGGGAACAAACACCATATATTTT. It encodes CASSQDRGTNTIYF.

This clonotype was observed a handful of times. The rearrangement uses TRBV11-2 and TRBJ1-4; D remains ambiguous. Trimming removed 2 bases at V and 5 bases at J, with 12 bases between. The CDR3 extends over 15 amino acids. Germline V gene data show CDR1 as SGHAT and CDR2 as FQNNGV. CDR3 sequence (DNA): TGTGCCAGCAGCTTACGTAGAGGGCGGAATGAAAAACTGTTTTTT. It translates to CASSLRRGRNEKLFF.

The genes are TRBV2 and TRBJ2-5, with a weak D call TRBD2 (5 bases). The CDR3 has 14 residues. CDR1 is SNHLY and CDR2 is FYNNEI in the germline V gene. V lost 7 bases and J 5 bases, leaving 17 bases between the germline ends. For the CDR3, the DNA is TGTGCCAGCAAGGGAGAGATCGGGGAGGAGACCCAGTACTTC. Translated: CASKGEIGEETQYF.

The chain combines TRBV6-2 or TRBV6-3 with TRBJ2-5, with D uncertain. The ends were cut back, 2 bases at V and 6 bases at J, with 10 bases in the middle. The CDR3 is made up of 13 amino acids. Per germline, CDR1 MNHEY and CDR2 SVGEGT. CDR3 residues: CASSYGTTKTQYF. CDR3 coding DNA: TGTGCCAGCAGTTACGGCACTACCAAGACCCAGTACTTC.

The chain carries TRBV4-1 and TRBJ2-5; no clear D. V lost 1 base and J lost 4, with 10 bases in between. The germline V gene encodes CDR1 MGHRA and CDR2 YSYEKL. This CDR3 is 14 amino acids long. The DNA of the CDR3 is TGCGCCAGCAGCCAAGTGGTGCAAGCAGAGACCCAGTACTTC. This sequence encodes CASSQVVQAETQYF.

The CDR3 loop is CASTKRGTEAFF. CDR3 sequence (DNA): TGTGCCAGCACCAAAAGAGGAACTGAAGCTTTCTTT. The rearrangement joins TRBV28 to TRBJ1-1, with D unresolved. Trimming left V 7 bases short and J 5 bases short, with 11 bases between. This CDR3 is 12 amino acids long. Germline CDR1 reads MDHEN; CDR2 reads SYDVKM. The full variable domain, with the rest looked up from reference TRBV28 and TRBJ1-1, is DVKVTQSSRYLVKRTGEKVFLECVQDMDHENMFWYRQDPGLGLRLIYFSYDVKMKEKGDIPEGYSVSREKKERFSLILESASTNQTSMYLCASTKRGTEAFFGQGTRLTVV.